This is a list of T cell receptor beta chains from one sample in a study of beta chain features in type 1 diabetes. The method was immunoSEQ multiplex PCR; TCRdb's version includes in-frame clones alone and lacks a portion of them. Of about 930,000 clones in the sample, 17% were seen once. The source material was naive CD4+ T cells from blood. The receptor source for this set is a woman under 30 in good health. Both conserved end residues are part of each CDR3. The order of the fields is clone size, J gene, V gene, D gene, CDR3 protein, CDR3 DNA. D genes are given only for firm matches. Clone sizes are given selectively: once, few, many, or a class where the clone is expanded.

clone_size: few
j_call: TRBJ2-7
v_call: TRBV7-2
d_call: NA
cdr3_aa: CASTYTMNEQYF
cdr3_nt: TGTGCCAGCACCTATACGATGAACGAGCAGTACTTC

clone_size: NA
j_call: TRBJ1-2
v_call: TRBV15
d_call: NA
cdr3_aa: CATSRVTNYGYTF
cdr3_nt: TGTGCCACCAGCAGAGTTACTAACTATGGCTACACCTTC

clone_size: few
j_call: TRBJ1-2
v_call: TRBV7-9
d_call: TRBD1
cdr3_aa: CASSQEDAGQIYGYTF
cdr3_nt: TGTGCCAGCAGCCAAGAAGATGCGGGACAGATCTATGGCTACACCTTC

clone_size: many
j_call: TRBJ2-1
v_call: TRBV14
d_call: TRBD1
cdr3_aa: CASSQVGTGGNEQFF
cdr3_nt: TGTGCCAGCAGCCAAGTTGGGACAGGGGGCAATGAGCAGTTCTTC

clone_size: NA
j_call: TRBJ1-5
v_call: TRBV7-2
d_call: NA
cdr3_aa: CASSAGSISNQPQHF
cdr3_nt: TGTGCCAGCAGCGCCGGGTCAATAAGCAATCAGCCCCAGCATTTT

clone_size: few
j_call: TRBJ2-3
v_call: TRBV5-6
d_call: TRBD2
cdr3_aa: CASSLVRAGDSSDTQYF
cdr3_nt: TGTGCCAGCAGCTTGGTGCGAGCGGGAGACTCCTCAGATACGCAGTATTTT

clone_size: few
j_call: TRBJ2-7
v_call: TRBV6-5
d_call: NA
cdr3_aa: CATQQSYEQYF
cdr3_nt: TGTGCCACGCAACAGTCCTACGAGCAGTACTTC

clone_size: NA
j_call: TRBJ2-1
v_call: TRBV28
d_call: TRBD2
cdr3_aa: CASRVLAGIRSEHNEQFF
cdr3_nt: TGTGCCAGCAGGGTACTAGCGGGCATACGATCGGAGCACAATGAGCAGTTCTTC

clone_size: NA
j_call: TRBJ1-1
v_call: TRBV18
d_call: NA
cdr3_aa: CASSPGVNTEAFF
cdr3_nt: TGTGCCAGCTCACCCGGGGTGAACACTGAAGCTTTCTTT

clone_size: few
j_call: TRBJ2-1
v_call: TRBV9
d_call: NA
cdr3_aa: CASSAAGPRYNEQFF
cdr3_nt: TGTGCCAGCAGCGCCGCGGGACCGCGCTACAATGAGCAGTTCTTC

clone_size: NA
j_call: TRBJ2-1
v_call: TRBV28
d_call: NA
cdr3_aa: CASSSASANSYNEQFF
cdr3_nt: TGTGCCAGCAGTTCGGCTAGCGCCAACTCCTACAATGAGCAGTTCTTC

clone_size: NA
j_call: TRBJ2-3
v_call: TRBV5-4
d_call: TRBD2
cdr3_aa: CASNTGGLASGSPTF
cdr3_nt: TGTGCCAGCAACACAGGGGGTTTGGCTAGCGGGAGTCCAACTTTT

clone_size: NA
j_call: TRBJ2-3
v_call: TRBV11-2
d_call: TRBD2
cdr3_aa: CASRLTSGRADTQYF
cdr3_nt: TGTGCCAGCAGGTTAACTAGCGGGAGGGCAGATACGCAGTATTTT

clone_size: NA
j_call: TRBJ2-1
v_call: TRBV18
d_call: TRBD2
cdr3_aa: CASSPRLAGVGNEQFF
cdr3_nt: TGTGCCAGCTCACCCAGACTAGCGGGAGTTGGTAATGAGCAGTTCTTC

clone_size: few
j_call: TRBJ1-2
v_call: TRBV28
d_call: NA
cdr3_aa: CASSRRTRYGYTF
cdr3_nt: TGTGCCAGCAGTCGGCGGACCCGCTATGGCTACACCTTC

clone_size: few
j_call: TRBJ1-1
v_call: TRBV6-6
d_call: TRBD1
cdr3_aa: CASDRGDTEAFF
cdr3_nt: TGTGCCAGTGACAGGGGTGACACTGAAGCTTTCTTT

clone_size: few
j_call: TRBJ2-7
v_call: TRBV11-2
d_call: NA
cdr3_aa: CASRSGGIPYEQYF
cdr3_nt: TGTGCCAGCAGGTCGGGGGGCATACCGTACGAGCAGTACTTC

clone_size: few
j_call: TRBJ2-1
v_call: TRBV6-5
d_call: TRBD1
cdr3_aa: CASSYSAGTGYNEQFF
cdr3_nt: TGTGCCAGCAGTTACTCGGCCGGGACAGGATACAATGAGCAGTTCTTC

clone_size: few
j_call: TRBJ2-3
v_call: TRBV11-2
d_call: NA
cdr3_aa: CASSLYPGVADTQYF
cdr3_nt: TGTGCCAGCAGCTTATATCCGGGAGTTGCAGATACGCAGTATTTT

clone_size: NA
j_call: TRBJ2-5
v_call: TRBV5-1
d_call: TRBD1
cdr3_aa: CASSLNDRVYF
cdr3_nt: TGCGCCAGCAGCTTGAACGACAGGGTGTACTTC

clone_size: NA
j_call: TRBJ2-7
v_call: TRBV21-1
d_call: NA
cdr3_aa: CASSKAWEGSYEQYF
cdr3_nt: TGTGCCAGCAGCAAAGCGTGGGAGGGTTCCTACGAGCAGTACTTC

clone_size: few
j_call: TRBJ2-7
v_call: TRBV4-2
d_call: NA
cdr3_aa: CASSQDRTNYEQYF
cdr3_nt: TGTGCCAGCAGCCAAGACAGGACCAACTACGAGCAGTACTTC

clone_size: NA
j_call: TRBJ1-4
v_call: TRBV18
d_call: NA
cdr3_aa: CASSRATNEKLFF
cdr3_nt: TGTGCCAGCTCACGTGCAACTAATGAAAAACTGTTTTTT

clone_size: few
j_call: TRBJ1-2
v_call: TRBV4-2
d_call: NA
cdr3_aa: CASSQEGTPWYGYTF
cdr3_nt: TGTGCCAGCAGCCAAGAAGGGACACCATGGTATGGCTACACCTTC

clone_size: NA
j_call: TRBJ1-5
v_call: TRBV4-3
d_call: NA
cdr3_aa: CASSQEQDNQPQHF
cdr3_nt: TGCGCCAGCAGCCAAGAACAGGACAATCAGCCCCAGCATTTT

clone_size: few
j_call: TRBJ2-2
v_call: TRBV7-6
d_call: NA
cdr3_aa: CASSLARVTGELFF
cdr3_nt: TGTGCCAGCAGCTTAGCTCGGGTTACCGGGGAGCTGTTTTTT

clone_size: NA
j_call: TRBJ1-2
v_call: TRBV28
d_call: NA
cdr3_aa: CASSWGNYGYTF
cdr3_nt: TGTGCCAGCAGTTGGGGAAACTATGGCTACACCTTC

clone_size: NA
j_call: TRBJ1-2
v_call: TRBV6-5
d_call: NA
cdr3_aa: CASRLVPYGYTF
cdr3_nt: TGTGCCAGCAGACTTGTTCCCTATGGCTACACCTTC

clone_size: NA
j_call: TRBJ1-4
v_call: TRBV9
d_call: NA
cdr3_aa: CASSTGGATNEKLFF
cdr3_nt: TGTGCCAGCAGCACCGGAGGGGCAACTAATGAAAAACTGTTTTTT

clone_size: NA
j_call: TRBJ1-1
v_call: TRBV7-3
d_call: NA
cdr3_aa: CASSPRASNTEAFF
cdr3_nt: TGTGCCAGCAGTCCCAGGGCCTCGAACACTGAAGCTTTCTTT

clone_size: few
j_call: TRBJ2-5
v_call: TRBV10-3
d_call: TRBD2
cdr3_aa: CASSYGLAGSETQYF
cdr3_nt: TGTGCCAGCAGTTACGGACTAGCGGGTAGCGAGACCCAGTACTTC

clone_size: few
j_call: TRBJ2-1
v_call: TRBV7-9
d_call: TRBD2
cdr3_aa: CASSRGLAGVWEQFF
cdr3_nt: TGTGCCAGCAGCAGGGGACTAGCGGGAGTTTGGGAGCAGTTCTTC

clone_size: few
j_call: TRBJ2-2
v_call: TRBV7-2
d_call: NA
cdr3_aa: CASSLAASAGELFF
cdr3_nt: TGTGCCAGCAGCTTAGCGGCTAGTGCCGGGGAGCTGTTTTTT

clone_size: few
j_call: TRBJ2-1
v_call: TRBV11-2
d_call: TRBD2
cdr3_aa: CASSPGLAGGREQFF
cdr3_nt: TGTGCCAGCAGCCCCGGACTAGCGGGAGGGAGGGAGCAGTTCTTC

clone_size: NA
j_call: TRBJ2-7
v_call: TRBV28
d_call: NA
cdr3_aa: CASSPRGRGYEQYF
cdr3_nt: TGTGCCAGCAGCCCAAGGGGCCGCGGCTACGAGCAGTACTTC

clone_size: few
j_call: TRBJ1-1
v_call: TRBV28
d_call: NA
cdr3_aa: CASSLIPTEAFF
cdr3_nt: TGTGCCAGCAGTTTGATTCCCACTGAAGCTTTCTTT